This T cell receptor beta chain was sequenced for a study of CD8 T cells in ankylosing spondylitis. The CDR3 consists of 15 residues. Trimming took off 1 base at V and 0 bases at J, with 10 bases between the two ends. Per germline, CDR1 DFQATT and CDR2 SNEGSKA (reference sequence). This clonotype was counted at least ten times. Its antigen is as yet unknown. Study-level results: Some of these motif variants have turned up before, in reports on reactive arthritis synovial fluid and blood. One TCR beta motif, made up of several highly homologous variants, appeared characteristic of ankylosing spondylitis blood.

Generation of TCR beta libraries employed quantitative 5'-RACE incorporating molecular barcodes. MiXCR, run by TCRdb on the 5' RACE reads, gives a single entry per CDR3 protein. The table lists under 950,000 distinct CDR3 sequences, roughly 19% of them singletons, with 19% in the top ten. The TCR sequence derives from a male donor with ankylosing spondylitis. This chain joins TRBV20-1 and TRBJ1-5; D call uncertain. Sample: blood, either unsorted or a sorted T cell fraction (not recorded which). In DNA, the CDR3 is TGCAGTGCTAGAGTGGGCGGTTATAGCAATCAGCCCCAGCATTTT. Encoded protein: CSARVGGYSNQPQHF.